The rows below give T cell receptor beta chains drawn from one sample of a study of blood T cell repertoires in COVID-19. The data were produced by immunoSEQ multiplex PCR, yet TCRdb's version contains in-frame clones alone and is incomplete. Here the sample spans 170,000 or so clones, more than 90% being singletons. Sequences were obtained from peripheral blood. These receptors originate from a man aged 50 to 60 with acute or convalescent COVID-19. Both conserved end residues are part of each CDR3. A D gene is named only where the DNA matches it firmly. Part of the rows lack a size; the others show once, few, many or a class for expanded clones.

V gene: TRBV28
clone size: NA
J gene: TRBJ2-2
D gene: TRBD2
CDR3 protein: CASIAGGMYTGELFF
CDR3 DNA: TGTGCCAGCATCGCGGGGGGCATGTATACCGGGGAGCTGTTTTTT

V gene: TRBV2
clone size: NA
J gene: TRBJ1-5
D gene: NA
CDR3 protein: CASSDRERNQPQHF
CDR3 DNA: TGTGCCAGCAGTGACAGGGAACGCAATCAGCCCCAGCATTTT

V gene: TRBV5-8
clone size: NA
J gene: TRBJ2-2
D gene: NA
CDR3 protein: CASSLSGVLPTGELFF
CDR3 DNA: TGTGCCAGCAGCTTGTCAGGGGTTCTCCCCACCGGGGAGCTGTTTTTT

V gene: TRBV30
clone size: NA
J gene: TRBJ1-1
D gene: TRBD1
CDR3 protein: CAWRHGTGNTEAFF
CDR3 DNA: TGTGCCTGGAGGCACGGGACAGGAAACACTGAAGCTTTCTTT

V gene: TRBV7-9
clone size: once
J gene: TRBJ2-3
D gene: NA
CDR3 protein: CASSPSTDTQYF
CDR3 DNA: TGTGCCAGCTCCCCTAGCACAGATACGCAGTATTTT

V gene: TRBV5-1
clone size: NA
J gene: TRBJ2-5
D gene: TRBD2
CDR3 protein: CASAPGTSGRRETQYF
CDR3 DNA: TGCGCCAGCGCACCTGGGACTAGCGGGAGACGAGAGACCCAGTACTTC

V gene: TRBV7-8
clone size: NA
J gene: TRBJ2-3
D gene: NA
CDR3 protein: CASRRTGPGTQYF
CDR3 DNA: TGTGCCAGCAGACGCACAGGGCCCGGGACGCAGTATTTT

V gene: TRBV9
clone size: NA
J gene: TRBJ1-6
D gene: NA
CDR3 protein: CASSQDGYRPNSPLHF
CDR3 DNA: TGTGCCAGCAGCCAAGATGGGTACAGACCTAATTCACCCCTCCACTTT

V gene: TRBV18
clone size: NA
J gene: TRBJ1-1
D gene: NA
CDR3 protein: CASSPQVSQTMNTEAFF
CDR3 DNA: TGTGCCAGCTCACCTCAAGTTTCTCAGACAATGAACACTGAAGCTTTCTTT

V gene: TRBV28
clone size: NA
J gene: TRBJ2-5
D gene: TRBD1
CDR3 protein: CASNPGQGAEETQYF
CDR3 DNA: TGTGCCAGCAATCCGGGACAGGGGGCCGAAGAGACCCAGTACTTC

V gene: TRBV7-9
clone size: NA
J gene: TRBJ2-2
D gene: NA
CDR3 protein: CASSDTGSGGELFF
CDR3 DNA: TGTGCCAGCAGCGACACAGGGTCGGGCGGGGAGCTGTTTTTT

V gene: TRBV6-1
clone size: NA
J gene: TRBJ1-5
D gene: TRBD1
CDR3 protein: CASSEAQKGTGGRQPQHF
CDR3 DNA: TGTGCCAGCAGTGAAGCCCAAAAAGGGACAGGGGGCCGTCAGCCCCAGCATTTT

V gene: TRBV10-3
clone size: NA
J gene: TRBJ2-3
D gene: NA
CDR3 protein: CAITRGGSPTDTQYF
CDR3 DNA: TGTGCCATCACCAGGGGCGGGAGTCCCACAGATACGCAGTATTTT

V gene: TRBV7-2
clone size: NA
J gene: TRBJ2-7
D gene: NA
CDR3 protein: CASSLETGPYEQYF
CDR3 DNA: TGTGCCAGCAGCTTAGAGACAGGCCCCTACGAGCAGTACTTC

V gene: TRBV14
clone size: once
J gene: TRBJ2-2
D gene: TRBD2
CDR3 protein: CASSQDRPSGRGTGELFF
CDR3 DNA: TGTGCCAGCAGCCAAGACCGACCTAGCGGGAGAGGCACCGGGGAGCTGTTTTTT

V gene: TRBV9
clone size: NA
J gene: TRBJ1-1
D gene: NA
CDR3 protein: CASSPGGQAPPVNTEAFF
CDR3 DNA: TGTGCCAGCAGCCCCGGGGGGCAGGCGCCCCCGGTGAACACTGAAGCTTTCTTT

V gene: TRBV5-6
clone size: NA
J gene: TRBJ1-1
D gene: TRBD1
CDR3 protein: CASSTDRRIVQEAFF
CDR3 DNA: TGTGCCAGCAGCACGGACAGGAGGATCGTGCAGGAAGCTTTCTTT

V gene: TRBV6-5
clone size: NA
J gene: TRBJ2-3
D gene: NA
CDR3 protein: CASTLSISGTDTQYF
CDR3 DNA: TGTGCCAGCACCCTATCCATTAGCGGCACAGATACGCAGTATTTT

V gene: TRBV7-2
clone size: NA
J gene: TRBJ2-7
D gene: NA
CDR3 protein: CASSLSFEQYF
CDR3 DNA: TGTGCCAGCAGCTTATCCTTCGAGCAGTACTTC

V gene: TRBV29-1
clone size: NA
J gene: TRBJ1-1
D gene: NA
CDR3 protein: CSALRGGFGTEAFF
CDR3 DNA: TGCAGCGCCCTGCGGGGGGGCTTCGGCACTGAAGCTTTCTTT

V gene: TRBV10-3
clone size: NA
J gene: TRBJ1-1
D gene: TRBD1
CDR3 protein: CAIRSGTGGLTEAFF
CDR3 DNA: TGTGCCATCAGGTCCGGGACAGGGGGCCTCACTGAAGCTTTCTTT

V gene: TRBV6-5
clone size: NA
J gene: TRBJ2-5
D gene: TRBD1
CDR3 protein: CASSYSGGAGETQYF
CDR3 DNA: TGTGCCAGCAGTTATTCAGGGGGCGCCGGGGAGACCCAGTACTTC

V gene: TRBV24-1
clone size: NA
J gene: TRBJ2-1
D gene: TRBD1
CDR3 protein: CATSEVGQADNEQFF
CDR3 DNA: TGTGCCACCAGTGAGGTAGGACAGGCGGACAATGAGCAGTTCTTC

V gene: TRBV5-1
clone size: NA
J gene: TRBJ1-5
D gene: NA
CDR3 protein: CASSFGVDQPQHF
CDR3 DNA: TGCGCCAGCAGCTTCGGGGTGGATCAGCCCCAGCATTTT

V gene: TRBV19
clone size: few
J gene: TRBJ1-2
D gene: TRBD1
CDR3 protein: CASSISASGGADGYTF
CDR3 DNA: TGTGCCAGTAGTATTAGTGCGTCAGGGGGCGCGGATGGCTACACCTTC

V gene: TRBV10-3
clone size: NA
J gene: TRBJ2-6
D gene: NA
CDR3 protein: CAIRSTVDRGANVLTF
CDR3 DNA: TGTGCCATCAGGTCCACGGTAGATCGGGGGGCCAACGTCCTGACTTTC

V gene: TRBV7-2
clone size: NA
J gene: TRBJ1-1
D gene: TRBD1
CDR3 protein: CASNPFTGTAEEAFF
CDR3 DNA: TGTGCCAGCAACCCTTTTACAGGGACAGCCGAGGAAGCTTTCTTT

V gene: TRBV15
clone size: NA
J gene: TRBJ2-1
D gene: TRBD1
CDR3 protein: CATSKSGTDNEQFF
CDR3 DNA: TGTGCCACCAGCAAATCCGGGACAGACAATGAGCAGTTCTTC

V gene: TRBV5-1
clone size: NA
J gene: TRBJ2-3
D gene: NA
CDR3 protein: CASSWSEDTQYF
CDR3 DNA: TGCGCCAGCAGCTGGTCAGAAGATACGCAGTATTTT

V gene: TRBV24-1
clone size: NA
J gene: TRBJ2-1
D gene: TRBD2
CDR3 protein: CATKGQAGGPDEQFF
CDR3 DNA: TGTGCCACCAAGGGGCAGGCGGGAGGGCCGGATGAGCAGTTCTTC

V gene: TRBV6-9
clone size: NA
J gene: TRBJ1-3
D gene: TRBD1
CDR3 protein: CASSYSGRGRFGNTIYF
CDR3 DNA: TGTGCCAGCAGTTATAGTGGCAGGGGGCGCTTTGGAAACACCATATATTTT

V gene: TRBV5-4
clone size: NA
J gene: TRBJ1-2
D gene: TRBD1
CDR3 protein: CASSPRDRAYYGYTF
CDR3 DNA: TGTGCCAGCAGCCCCCGGGACAGGGCCTATTATGGCTACACCTTC

V gene: TRBV11-2
clone size: once
J gene: TRBJ1-6
D gene: TRBD1
CDR3 protein: CASSLHTTGFTPLHF
CDR3 DNA: TGTGCCAGCAGCTTACACACGACAGGGTTTACACCCCTCCACTTT

V gene: TRBV7-2
clone size: NA
J gene: TRBJ2-1
D gene: TRBD2
CDR3 protein: CASSPRALAGGRVEQFF
CDR3 DNA: TGTGCCAGCAGCCCAAGGGCCCTAGCGGGAGGGAGGGTTGAGCAGTTCTTC

V gene: TRBV4-3
clone size: NA
J gene: TRBJ2-1
D gene: TRBD1
CDR3 protein: CASSQETGSYSYNEQFF
CDR3 DNA: TGCGCCAGCAGCCAAGAGACAGGGTCGTATTCCTACAATGAGCAGTTCTTC

V gene: TRBV5-1
clone size: NA
J gene: TRBJ1-1
D gene: NA
CDR3 protein: CASSETGVNTEAFF
CDR3 DNA: TGCGCCAGCAGCGAGACAGGTGTGAACACTGAAGCTTTCTTT

V gene: TRBV7-9
clone size: NA
J gene: TRBJ2-1
D gene: TRBD2
CDR3 protein: CASRAGTSANNEQFF
CDR3 DNA: TGTGCCAGCAGGGCCGGGACTAGCGCCAACAATGAGCAGTTCTTC

V gene: TRBV6-5
clone size: NA
J gene: TRBJ1-2
D gene: NA
CDR3 protein: CASTDRNYGYTF
CDR3 DNA: TGTGCCAGCACCGACAGGAACTATGGCTACACCTTC

V gene: TRBV6-1
clone size: NA
J gene: TRBJ1-5
D gene: TRBD1
CDR3 protein: CASSEYGTVNQPQHF
CDR3 DNA: TGTGCCAGCAGTGAATACGGGACAGTCAATCAGCCCCAGCATTTT

V gene: TRBV6-5
clone size: NA
J gene: TRBJ1-3
D gene: NA
CDR3 protein: CASTTVPYGNTIYF
CDR3 DNA: TGTGCCAGCACGACAGTCCCTTATGGAAACACCATATATTTT

V gene: TRBV3-1/TRBV3-2
clone size: NA
J gene: TRBJ2-5
D gene: TRBD1
CDR3 protein: CASGRDRSFLATQYF
CDR3 DNA: TGTGCCAGCGGCCGGGACAGGTCCTTTTTAGCGACCCAGTACTTC

V gene: TRBV4-2
clone size: few
J gene: TRBJ2-7
D gene: TRBD1
CDR3 protein: CASSQDLAGGYEQYF
CDR3 DNA: TGTGCCAGCAGCCAAGATTTAGCAGGGGGTTACGAGCAGTACTTC

V gene: TRBV19
clone size: NA
J gene: TRBJ1-4
D gene: NA
CDR3 protein: CASSTNREQNEKLFF
CDR3 DNA: TGTGCCAGTAGTACTAACCGGGAACAAAATGAAAAACTGTTTTTT

V gene: TRBV18
clone size: NA
J gene: TRBJ2-3
D gene: NA
CDR3 protein: CASSRTGLSDTQYF
CDR3 DNA: TGTGCCAGCTCACGTACAGGGCTTTCAGATACGCAGTATTTT

V gene: TRBV7-2
clone size: NA
J gene: TRBJ2-3
D gene: TRBD2
CDR3 protein: CASSLSGGSTDTQYF
CDR3 DNA: TGTGCCAGCAGCTTAAGCGGGGGGTCTACAGATACGCAGTATTTT

V gene: TRBV6-5
clone size: NA
J gene: TRBJ2-5
D gene: TRBD1
CDR3 protein: CASSYNWDRRETQYF
CDR3 DNA: TGTGCCAGCAGTTACAATTGGGACAGAAGGGAGACCCAGTACTTC

V gene: TRBV6-5
clone size: NA
J gene: TRBJ2-1
D gene: TRBD2
CDR3 protein: CASSNSGGANEQFF
CDR3 DNA: TGTGCCAGCAGTAATAGCGGGGGGGCCAATGAGCAGTTCTTC

V gene: TRBV7-9
clone size: NA
J gene: TRBJ2-5
D gene: TRBD2
CDR3 protein: CASSPLGLAGDQQETQYF
CDR3 DNA: TGTGCCAGCAGCCCCCTGGGACTAGCGGGGGACCAACAAGAGACCCAGTACTTC

V gene: TRBV5-6
clone size: NA
J gene: TRBJ2-7
D gene: NA
CDR3 protein: CASSLAPYSYEQYF
CDR3 DNA: TGTGCCAGCAGCTTGGCCCCTTACTCCTACGAGCAGTACTTC

V gene: TRBV19
clone size: NA
J gene: TRBJ1-1
D gene: NA
CDR3 protein: CASSIHRTDTEAFF
CDR3 DNA: TGTGCCAGTAGTATCCACAGAACGGACACTGAAGCTTTCTTT

V gene: TRBV28
clone size: NA
J gene: TRBJ2-3
D gene: TRBD2
CDR3 protein: CASSSLAEGSDTQYF
CDR3 DNA: TGTGCCAGCAGTTCCCTAGCGGAAGGATCAGATACGCAGTATTTT

V gene: TRBV10-1
clone size: NA
J gene: TRBJ1-2
D gene: NA
CDR3 protein: CASRKRTANYGYTF
CDR3 DNA: TGCGCCAGCAGGAAGAGGACTGCTAACTATGGCTACACCTTC

V gene: TRBV5-6
clone size: few
J gene: TRBJ2-5
D gene: NA
CDR3 protein: CASSPITGTPETQYF
CDR3 DNA: TGTGCCAGCAGCCCTATCACCGGGACTCCTGAGACCCAGTACTTC

V gene: TRBV28
clone size: NA
J gene: TRBJ1-4
D gene: NA
CDR3 protein: CASSDRAAEEKLFF
CDR3 DNA: TGTGCCAGCAGTGACCGAGCGGCAGAGGAAAAACTGTTTTTT

V gene: TRBV20-1
clone size: NA
J gene: TRBJ2-1
D gene: NA
CDR3 protein: CSASRGAGEQFF
CDR3 DNA: TGCAGTGCTAGTCGGGGGGCTGGTGAGCAGTTCTTC

V gene: TRBV11-3
clone size: NA
J gene: TRBJ2-3
D gene: NA
CDR3 protein: CASSLGALSTDTQYF
CDR3 DNA: TGTGCCAGCAGCTTAGGAGCGCTAAGCACAGATACGCAGTATTTT

V gene: TRBV7-2
clone size: NA
J gene: TRBJ1-1
D gene: NA
CDR3 protein: CASSLGKRTEAFF
CDR3 DNA: TGTGCCAGCAGCTTAGGGAAGCGGACTGAAGCTTTCTTT